A selection of T cell receptor beta chains follows, all from one sample in a study of CD4+ T cells in melanoma. This table comes from immunoSEQ multiplex PCR, and its TCRdb copy is limited to in-frame clones, with some not included. This sample has almost 15,000 clones, with roughly 84% found just once. Sequenced: cells from a culture (not recorded whether cultured in vitro). These receptors came from a human donor with melanoma. Both conserved end residues are part of each CDR3. Each record gives: clone size, J gene, V gene, D gene, CDR3 protein, CDR3 DNA. The D gene is left open where the match is weak. Clone size is not always given. Where it is, it says once, few, many or a class for expanded clones.

clone size: .
J gene: TRBJ2-7
V gene: TRBV7-9
D gene: .
CDR3 protein: CASSLNRVKPPDEQYF
CDR3 DNA: TGTGCCAGCAGCCTCAACAGGGTAAAGCCCCCGGACGAGCAGTACTTC

clone size: .
J gene: TRBJ1-1
V gene: TRBV5-1
D gene: TRBD1
CDR3 protein: CASSSEGATAEAFF
CDR3 DNA: TGCGCCAGCAGCTCGGAGGGGGCGACGGCTGAAGCTTTCTTT

clone size: .
J gene: TRBJ2-1
V gene: TRBV5-1
D gene: TRBD1
CDR3 protein: CASSSDRGSYNEQFF
CDR3 DNA: TGCGCCAGCAGCTCGGACAGGGGCTCCTACAATGAGCAGTTCTTC

clone size: .
J gene: TRBJ1-1
V gene: TRBV4-2
D gene: .
CDR3 protein: CASSQDFVNLNTEAFF
CDR3 DNA: TGTGCCAGCAGCCAAGATTTCGTCAATCTGAACACTGAAGCTTTCTTT

clone size: .
J gene: TRBJ1-1
V gene: TRBV4-1
D gene: .
CDR3 protein: CASSQPTRGRTEAFF
CDR3 DNA: TGCGCCAGCAGCCAACCAACCCGGGGGCGGACTGAAGCTTTCTTT

clone size: .
J gene: TRBJ1-1
V gene: TRBV2
D gene: .
CDR3 protein: CASSWIGQAFF
CDR3 DNA: TGTGCCAGCAGTTGGATTGGGCAGGCTTTCTTT

clone size: .
J gene: TRBJ2-7
V gene: TRBV7-2
D gene: TRBD2
CDR3 protein: CASSVIPGGSYEQYF
CDR3 DNA: TGTGCCAGCAGCGTAATCCCGGGAGGGTCCTACGAGCAGTACTTC

clone size: .
J gene: TRBJ2-6
V gene: TRBV5-1
D gene: .
CDR3 protein: CASSLLVPSGANVLTF
CDR3 DNA: TGCGCCAGCAGCTTGCTCGTGCCGTCGGGGGCCAACGTCCTGACTTTC

clone size: .
J gene: TRBJ1-5
V gene: TRBV30
D gene: TRBD1
CDR3 protein: CAWRPPGQGNNQPQHF
CDR3 DNA: TGTGCCTGGAGACCTCCGGGACAGGGGAACAATCAGCCCCAGCATTTT

clone size: .
J gene: TRBJ1-2
V gene: TRBV7-9
D gene: .
CDR3 protein: CASSSRQDPFTGYTF
CDR3 DNA: TGTGCCAGCAGCTCACGACAGGACCCCTTCACCGGCTACACCTTC

clone size: once
J gene: TRBJ2-7
V gene: TRBV9
D gene: TRBD2
CDR3 protein: CASSIGAGRQYF
CDR3 DNA: TGTGCCAGCAGCATCGGAGCGGGGAGGCAGTACTTC

clone size: .
J gene: TRBJ1-5
V gene: TRBV6-1
D gene: .
CDR3 protein: CASLQKSSQPQHF
CDR3 DNA: TGTGCCAGCCTTCAAAAGAGCTCTCAGCCCCAGCATTTT

clone size: .
J gene: TRBJ1-6
V gene: TRBV9
D gene: .
CDR3 protein: CASSVQENSPLHF
CDR3 DNA: TGTGCCAGCAGCGTCCAGGAAAATTCACCCCTCCACTTT

clone size: .
J gene: TRBJ2-3
V gene: TRBV5-1
D gene: .
CDR3 protein: CASMQGGALDTQYF
CDR3 DNA: TGCGCCAGCATGCAGGGGGGGGCCTTAGATACGCAGTATTTT

clone size: .
J gene: TRBJ2-1
V gene: TRBV7-3
D gene: TRBD1
CDR3 protein: CASSLIQGANNEQFF
CDR3 DNA: TGTGCCAGCAGCTTAATACAGGGGGCGAACAATGAGCAGTTCTTC

clone size: .
J gene: TRBJ1-1
V gene: TRBV7-9
D gene: TRBD1
CDR3 protein: CASSFLGQGWTEAFF
CDR3 DNA: TGTGCCAGCAGCTTCCTCGGACAGGGTTGGACTGAAGCTTTCTTT

clone size: .
J gene: TRBJ2-5
V gene: TRBV11-2
D gene: .
CDR3 protein: CASSLRQAQETQYF
CDR3 DNA: TGTGCCAGCAGCTTACGGCAGGCCCAAGAGACCCAGTACTTC

clone size: .
J gene: TRBJ2-7
V gene: TRBV2
D gene: .
CDR3 protein: CASIGNSYEQYF
CDR3 DNA: TGTGCCAGCATAGGCAACAGCTACGAGCAGTACTTC